Following are 23 T cell receptor beta chains from one sample sequenced in a study of blood T cell repertoires in COVID-19. Profiled with immunoSEQ multiplex PCR; TCRdb holds only in-frame clones, not every one. Among 80,000 to 130,000 clones, 80% to 95% were seen once, and the ten largest hold 0.85% to 1%. Sequenced input: peripheral blood. These receptors all come from a man aged 55 to 70 with acute or convalescent COVID-19.

The V gene is TRBV25-1, the J gene TRBJ2-3, with 10 bases identical to TRBD2. Trimming took 4 bases from V and 4 from J; bases not matched to a gene: 11. The CDR3 consists of 17 residues. Germline CDR1 and CDR2: MGHDK and SYGVNS. CDR3 DNA: TGTGCCAGCAGTGGCGACGGGAGCGGGAGGGCGGCAGATACGCAGTATTTT. This codes for CASSGDGSGRAADTQYF.

This chain uses TRBV5-3 with TRBJ1-5; D not certain. TRBV5-3 is identified as an open reading frame with a role that is uncertain. The CDR3 runs 16 residues. V was clipped by 3 bases and J by 6 bases, with 19 bases between them. The CDR3 is CARSSRFGSSGQPQHF. CDR3 bases: TGTGCCAGAAGCTCCCGGTTCGGGTCTAGTGGTCAGCCCCAGCATTTT.

This chain joins TRBV12-3 or TRBV12-4 and TRBJ1-5; D might be TRBD1 (6 bases). The CDR3 totals 12 residues. The V and J ends lost 5 bases and 4 bases respectively, with 6 bases between them. The DNA for the CDR3 is TGTGCCAGCAGTACAGGGAATCAGCCCCAGCATTTT. Translated: CASSTGNQPQHF.

This sequence joins TRBV5-1 and TRBJ1-4; 7 bases are a match to TRBD1. The V segment lost 2 bases and the J segment 5 bases; nucleotides outside the gene matches: 6. Germline assignment: CDR1 SGHRS and CDR2 YFSETQ. The CDR3 covers 15 residues. As DNA, the CDR3 is TGCGCCAGCAGCTTACTGACAGGGCAAAATGAAAAACTGTTTTTT. Translation: CASSLLTGQNEKLFF.

The chain recombines TRBV9 with TRBJ1-2, with TRBD1 matching 8 bases. Losses at the gene ends were 4 bases for V and 4 bases for J; bases not matched to a gene: 12. The CDR3 has 16 residues. The V gene's germline CDR1 is SGDLS and CDR2 YYNGEE. CDR3 bases: TGTGCCAGCAGCCCCACAGACGGACAGGGCCGCTATGGCTACACCTTC. Translated: CASSPTDGQGRYGYTF.

Note on this clone: A read error may account for a junction end that differs from germline. V and J are TRBV7-7 and TRBJ2-1; 10 bases fit TRBD2. CDR1 SSHAT and CDR2 FNYEAQ come from the germline V gene (reference sequence). This CDR3 contains 14 residues. The CDR3 spells CASSPGTSANEQFF. CDR3 nucleotide sequence: TGTGCTAGCAGTCCCGGGACTAGCGCCAATGAGCAGTTCTTC. The variable domain in full, completed from reference TRBV7-7 and TRBJ2-1, reads GAGVSQSPRYKVTKRGQDVTLRCDPISSHATLYWYQQALGQGPEFLTYFNYEAQPDKSGLPSDRFSAERPEGSISTLTIQRTEQRDSAMYRCASSPGTSANEQFFGPGTRLTVL.

V and J are TRBV4-1 and TRBJ1-2; a possible D gene is TRBD1 (5 bases). Germline CDR1 and CDR2: MGHRA and YSYEKL. V was pared by 5 bases and J by 4 bases, with 14 bases between. There are 14 residues in the CDR3. The CDR3 spells CASSSGGRIYGYTF. The CDR3 DNA is TGCGCCAGCAGCTCGGGGGGTCGGATCTATGGCTACACCTTC.

The chain carries TRBV19 and TRBJ1-1; D remains unclear. This CDR3 has 16 amino acids. Looked up from germline, CDR1 is LNHDA and CDR2 is SQIVND (reference sequence). Trimming pared 1 base from V and 4 bases from J, leaving 16 bases between. CDR3 amino acids: CASSIGRTPLGTEAFF. The CDR3 nucleotides are TGTGCCAGTAGTATAGGCAGGACTCCCTTAGGCACTGAAGCTTTCTTT. Variable domain in full (rest from reference TRBV19 and TRBJ1-1): DGGITQSPKYLFRKEGQNVTLSCEQNLNHDAMYWYRQDPGQGLRLIYYSQIVNDFQKGDIAEGYSVSREKKESFPLTVTSAQKNPTAFYLCASSIGRTPLGTEAFFGQGTRLTVV.

With regard to this clone: The final CDR3 position lacks the conserved phenylalanine or tryptophan, pointing to a likely read error. Because the CDR3's place on the DNA is in doubt, the DNA is left out and the CDR3 is given as listed by TCRdb. The rearrangement uses TRBV5-4 and TRBJ1-1; TRBD1, the table's D call, was not compared with the DNA. The CDR3 extends over 12 residues, inclusive of both ends. The germline CDR1 and CDR2 sequences are SGHNT and YYREEE (reference sequence). The CDR3 reads CASNRQGIDDVL.

This chain uses TRBV7-3 with TRBJ2-2, with 12 bases that match TRBD2. Germline V CDR1 and CDR2: SGHTA, FQGTGA. The CDR3 runs 15 residues. V lost 6 bases to trimming and J lost 7 bases; unmatched junction nucleotides: 6. CDR3 residues: CASSLTSGSSGELFF. The CDR3 DNA is TGTGCCAGCAGTTTGACTAGCGGGAGTAGCGGGGAGCTGTTTTTT.

The rearrangement uses TRBV2 and TRBJ2-7; possibly TRBD1 for D (5 bases). The V gene's germline CDR1 is SNHLY and CDR2 FYNNEI. CDR3 length equals 14 residues. With 7 bases removed from V and 2 bases from J, the gap between germline ends came to 15 bases. The CDR3 region is CASKKEQDAYEQYF. The DNA for the CDR3 is TGTGCCAGCAAAAAGGAACAGGACGCCTACGAGCAGTACTTC.

The J gene is TRBJ1-2, the V gene TRBV27, with D possibly TRBD1 on 5 matching bases. The CDR3 is made up of 13 amino acids. With 2 bases removed from V and 3 bases from J, the gap between germline ends came to 7 bases. CDR1 is MNHEY, CDR2 SMNVEV, per germline (reference sequence). CDR3 region: CASSLARDYGYTF. DNA for the CDR3: TGTGCCAGCAGTTTAGCCAGGGACTATGGCTACACCTTC.

The rearrangement joins TRBV6-5 to TRBJ2-7; tentative D call: TRBD1 (7 bases). This CDR3 has 15 residues. CDR1 is MNHEY and CDR2 is SVGAGI in the germline V gene. V lost 0 bases and J 6 bases, leaving 15 bases between the germline ends. CDR3 coding DNA: TGTGCCAGCAGTTACTCGGTGTCAGGGGGGTTCGAGCAGTACTTC. Translated, it gives CASSYSVSGGFEQYF.

The chain carries TRBV19 and TRBJ1-1; maybe TRBD1 (6 bases). This CDR3 is 14 amino acids long. Trimming removed 8 bases at V and 0 bases at J, with 13 bases between. Germline-derived CDR1 and CDR2 are LNHDA and SQIVND (reference sequence). CDR3 in DNA: TGTGCCAGTCGAACAGGGAATATGAACACTGAAGCTTTCTTT. Translating it yields CASRTGNMNTEAFF.

The J gene is TRBJ1-4, the V gene TRBV29-1; TRBD1 agrees at 10 bases. The germline V gene encodes CDR1 SQVTM and CDR2 ANQGSEA. The CDR3 runs to 13 residues. J lost 6 bases, V lost 6 bases, and 4 bases had no gene match. CDR3 loop: CSVDGTGDEKLFF. DNA for the CDR3: TGCAGCGTCGATGGGACAGGGGATGAAAAACTGTTTTTT. The full variable domain, its missing parts supplied by reference TRBV29-1 and TRBJ1-4, is SAVISQKPSRDICQRGTSLTIQCQVDSQVTMMFWYRQQPGQSLTLIATANQGSEATYESGFVIDKFPISRPNLTFSTLTVSNMSPEDSSIYLCSVDGTGDEKLFFGSGTQLSVL.

This chain links TRBV12-5 with TRBJ2-2; no reliable D call. V lost 5 bases, J lost 1 base, and 5 bases lay in between. CDR1 and CDR2 from the germline V gene are LGHNT and FRNRAP. The CDR3 runs 13 residues. The CDR3 DNA reads as TGTGCTAGTGGTAGAGGGAACACCGGGGAGCTGTTTTTT. It translates to CASGRGNTGELFF.

The chain couples TRBV27 to TRBJ1-4; the D gene is possibly TRBD1 (6 bases). This CDR3 has 14 amino acids. Germline loops: CDR1 MNHEY, CDR2 SMNVEV (reference sequence). V was clipped by 2 bases and J by 8 bases, with 12 bases between them. The CDR3 DNA reads TGTGCCAGCAGTTTAAGGGGGAAGGACGAAAAACTGTTTTTT. Its translation is CASSLRGKDEKLFF.

The rearrangement uses TRBV7-9 and TRBJ2-5; possible D gene TRBD2, 6 bases. V lost 8 bases, J lost 8 bases, and 24 bases lay in between. CDR3 length: 15 amino acids. The germline V gene has CDR1 SEHNR and CDR2 FQNEAQ (reference sequence). In nucleotides, the CDR3 is TGTGCCAGCTTGAGCGGGCAGACCCGTCTGAATACCCAGTACTTC. Translating it yields CASLSGQTRLNTQYF.

DNA for the CDR3: TGTGCCAGCAGCCTCGGACTAGCGGAATACAATGAGCAGTTCTTC. Amino acid sequence: CASSLGLAEYNEQFF. The V and J genes are TRBV3-1 (or the pseudogene TRBV3-2) and TRBJ2-1, with 10 bases identical to TRBD2. V was pared by 4 bases and J by 4 bases, with 4 bases of the junction left unmatched. Germline V CDR1 and CDR2: LGHDT, YNNKEL (reference sequence). CDR3 length: 15 residues.

V is TRBV6-5 and J is TRBJ1-1, with D hard to call. V lost 4 bases and J 4 bases, leaving 7 bases between the germline ends. CDR1 and CDR2 from the germline V gene are MNHEY and SVGAGI. The CDR3 totals 12 residues. In DNA, the CDR3 is TGTGCCAGCAGTTCTAGGAGCACTGAAGCTTTCTTT. Protein product: CASSSRSTEAFF.

The CDR3 is CASSLHPGLNTEAFF. For the CDR3, the DNA is TGTGCCAGCAGCTTACACCCGGGACTCAACACTGAAGCTTTCTTT. The rearrangement links TRBV7-3 to TRBJ1-1; a weak D match, TRBD1 (5 bases). This CDR3 is built from 15 residues. Trimming left V 2 bases short and J 2 bases short, with 12 bases between. Germline V CDR1 and CDR2: SGHTA, FQGTGA.

The J gene is TRBJ2-1, the V gene TRBV5-1; tentatively, D is TRBD2 (6 bases). This CDR3 has 15 amino acids. Trimming left V 0 bases short and J 4 bases short, with 11 bases between. Germline assignment: CDR1 SGHRS and CDR2 YFSETQ. CDR3 nucleotides: TGCGCCAGCAGCTTGGAGGCGGGGTTTTACAATGAGCAGTTCTTC. Encoded protein: CASSLEAGFYNEQFF.

V gene TRBV28 combines with J gene TRBJ1-1; D is possibly TRBD1 (5 bases). The CDR3 runs 14 residues. The V end was cut by 5 bases, the J end by 6 bases, with 16 bases between. Germline CDR1 is MDHEN and CDR2 is SYDVKM. The CDR3: CASSGGGIGSEAFF. DNA for the CDR3: TGTGCCAGCAGTGGCGGGGGGATAGGATCTGAAGCTTTCTTT.